Shown below are 24 T cell receptor beta chains from a single sample sequenced in a study of shared clonotypes between healthy human individuals. The table came from immunoSEQ multiplex PCR; TCRdb's copy has only in-frame clones and leaves some out. The table has roughly 680,000 clones, 72% seen once. Sequenced: memory CD4+ T cells sorted from blood. The subset: CD45RA-negative fraction. Receptors were obtained from a woman in her twenties or thirties in good health.

As regards this clone: Other DNA sequences in this sample translate to the same CDR3. The V and J genes are TRBV14 and TRBJ1-1, with D unresolved. The CDR3 runs 13 residues. V lost 2 bases and J lost 2, with 6 bases in between. The germline gives CDR1 SGHDN, CDR2 FVKESK. CDR3: CASSQSLNTEAFF. CDR3 DNA: TGTGCCAGCAGCCAATCTCTAAACACTGAAGCTTTCTTT.

This chain links TRBV2 with TRBJ2-1; no clear D gene. V was shortened by 6 bases and J by 4 bases, with 7 bases between the two germline ends. The germline gives CDR1 SNHLY, CDR2 FYNNEI. This CDR3 has 12 amino acids. The CDR3 reads CASRGNYNEQFF. Written as DNA, the CDR3 is TGTGCCAGCAGGGGAAATTACAATGAGCAGTTCTTC.

The CDR3 protein is CASSRNLGITLYEQYF. The DNA of the CDR3 is TGCGCCAGCAGCCGGAATCTGGGGATCACACTTTACGAGCAGTACTTC. This sequence joins TRBV5-1 and TRBJ2-7; D is uncertain. The CDR3 contains 16 residues. Trimming took 4 bases from V and 4 from J, leaving 21 bases between them. CDR1 and CDR2 (germline): SGHRS, YFSETQ.

V and J are TRBV4-1 and TRBJ2-3; perhaps TRBD2 as D (5 bases). The CDR3 extends over 14 amino acids. Germline V CDR1 and CDR2: MGHRA, YSYEKL. The ends were cut back, 4 bases at V and 11 bases at J, with 19 bases in the middle. CDR3 residues: CASSPTGFRMEQYF. In nucleotides, the CDR3 is TGCGCCAGCAGCCCTACGGGATTCAGGATGGAGCAGTATTTT.

The V call is TRBV28, the J call TRBJ1-2; D is unresolved. V dropped 2 bases and J dropped 3 bases, with 7 bases sitting between them. This CDR3 spans 13 amino acids. The germline V gene encodes CDR1 MDHEN and CDR2 SYDVKM. The CDR3 DNA reads as TGTGCCAGCAGTTTAGGGCAGCACTATGGCTACACCTTC. Its protein product is CASSLGQHYGYTF.

This chain connects TRBV7-9 to TRBJ2-1, with 10 positions matching TRBD2. V lost 4 bases to trimming and J lost 3 bases; unmatched junction nucleotides: 3. CDR1 is SEHNR, CDR2 FQNEAQ, per germline (reference sequence). The CDR3 spans 15 residues. The CDR3 protein is CASSSGTSDYNEQFF. DNA of the CDR3: TGTGCCAGCAGCTCCGGGACTAGCGACTACAATGAGCAGTTCTTC.

Details on this clone: Other DNA sequences in the sample encode the same CDR3. J is TRBJ1-1 and V is TRBV5-1, with D unclear. Germline V CDR1 and CDR2: SGHRS, YFSETQ. This CDR3 is 13 amino acids long. V lost 2 bases to trimming and J lost 0 bases, with 5 bases between them. The CDR3 sequence is CASSFVMNTEAFF. The CDR3 coding sequence is TGCGCCAGCAGCTTCGTAATGAACACTGAAGCTTTCTTT.

This rearrangement joins TRBV11-2 to TRBJ1-1, with D perhaps TRBD1 (6 bases). The CDR3 covers 13 residues. Germline CDR1 SGHAT, CDR2 FQNNGV. Deletions cut 6 bases from V and 6 bases from J, with 14 bases between. This CDR3 is CASRYLDSAEAFF. The CDR3 DNA reads TGTGCCAGCAGATACCTGGACAGCGCTGAAGCTTTCTTT.

This clone was counted ten times or more. The chain employs TRBV25-1 and TRBJ1-5, with TRBD1 identical over 10 bases. There are 18 residues in the CDR3. Germline values: CDR1 MGHDK, CDR2 SYGVNS. J gave up 2 bases and V 4 bases, and 11 bases lay outside the gene matches. CDR3 residues: CASSGERQGAEGNQPQHF. The CDR3 DNA sequence: TGTGCCAGCAGTGGGGAGCGACAGGGGGCAGAGGGCAATCAGCCCCAGCATTTT.

The CDR3 DNA reads TGTGCCAGCAGTAAATCGGGAACAGGGGACCTTGGCTACACCTTC. Its translation is CASSKSGTGDLGYTF. The chain couples TRBV27 to TRBJ1-2, with 7 bases matching TRBD1. V lost 5 bases, J lost 7 bases, and 13 bases stayed unmatched. The germline CDR1 and CDR2 sequences are MNHEY and SMNVEV (reference sequence). The CDR3 totals 15 residues.

J is TRBJ1-1 and V is TRBV28; a possible D gene is TRBD1 (5 bases). V shed 6 bases and J shed 9 bases, with 20 bases lying between them. Germline CDR1 is MDHEN and CDR2 is SYDVKM. The length of the CDR3 is 14 residues. CDR3 sequence reads: CASSPTSGRDKAFF. The CDR3 nucleotides are TGTGCCAGCAGCCCGACATCGGGCAGGGATAAAGCTTTCTTT.

The chain is built from TRBV6-5 and TRBJ2-7; D could derive from TRBD1 or TRBD2 (7 bases each). The V end was cut by 2 bases, the J end by 9 bases, with 23 bases between. Germline V CDR1 and CDR2: MNHEY, SVGAGI. This CDR3 is 16 amino acids long. The CDR3 here is CASSYHRQGTKRGQYF. In DNA, the CDR3 is TGTGCCAGCAGTTACCATAGACAGGGAACGAAGCGGGGGCAGTACTTC.

This clone has only a few counts. Within the sample, other DNA sequences also encode this same CDR3. The chain recombines TRBV11-2 with TRBJ2-1; 8 bases agree with TRBD2. Germline V CDR1 and CDR2: SGHAT, FQNNGV. V gave up 2 bases and J gave up 4 bases; unmatched junction bases: 1. The CDR3 runs to 14 residues. In DNA, the CDR3 is TGTGCCAGCAGCTTAACTAGCGGATACAATGAGCAGTTCTTC. Translated, it gives CASSLTSGYNEQFF.

This clone showed up many times. The chain uses TRBV19 and TRBJ1-2; a possible D gene is TRBD1 (5 bases). Trimming left V 4 bases short and J 7 bases short, with 13 bases between. Germline V gives CDR1 LNHDA, CDR2 SQIVND (reference sequence). The CDR3 sequence is 13 residues long. This chain's CDR3 is CASSTQELIGYTF. In DNA, the CDR3 is TGTGCCAGTAGTACACAGGAGCTTATTGGCTACACCTTC.

This chain uses TRBV9 with TRBJ1-4, with D tentatively TRBD1 (5 bases). This CDR3 spans 16 amino acids. Germline V lookup: CDR1 SGDLS, CDR2 YYNGEE. Trimming stripped 3 bases from V and 0 bases from J, with 12 bases between. CDR3 in DNA: TGTGCCAGCAGCGATCCGAGGGGTGCAACTAATGAAAAACTGTTTTTT. Its protein product is CASSDPRGATNEKLFF.

This rearrangement joins TRBV5-1 to TRBJ2-1; 10 bases line up with TRBD2. The V gene's germline CDR1 is SGHRS and CDR2 YFSETQ. There are 16 residues in the CDR3. Trimming at V came to 0 bases and at J to 7 bases, leaving 7 bases not matched to a gene. As DNA, the CDR3 is TGCGCCAGCAGCTTGGGGGCTAGCGGGAGTTTAAATGAGCAGTTCTTC. Translated, it gives CASSLGASGSLNEQFF.

The rearrangement uses TRBV5-4 and TRBJ1-2; D remains unclear. This CDR3 is built from 12 residues. V gave up 4 bases and J gave up 9 bases, with 13 bases separating them. Per the germline V gene, CDR1 is SGHNT and CDR2 is YYREEE (reference sequence). CDR3 sequence: CASSQSQGSYTF. The CDR3, as DNA: TGTGCCAGCAGCCAAAGTCAAGGGAGCTACACCTTC.

The chain employs TRBV25-1 and TRBJ2-7; 10 bases map to TRBD1. Germline trimming cut 4 bases from V and 1 base from J; bases unmatched to any gene: 1. CDR1 and CDR2 (germline): MGHDK, SYGVNS. The CDR3 spans 14 residues. CDR3 residues: CASSGTGGSYEQYF. The CDR3 nucleotides read TGTGCCAGCAGTGGGACAGGGGGTTCCTACGAGCAGTACTTC.

V and J are TRBV5-5 and TRBJ1-1; 8 positions match TRBD1. The ends lost 3 bases at V and 2 bases at J; junction bases unmatched: 3. The CDR3 has 14 amino acids. CDR1 SGHKS and CDR2 YYEKEE come from the germline V gene (reference sequence). CDR3 region: CASSYGQGNTEAFF. The CDR3, as DNA: TGTGCCAGCAGCTACGGACAGGGAAACACTGAAGCTTTCTTT.

The chain joins TRBV5-1 to TRBJ2-2; possibly TRBD1 for D (5 bases). The ends were cut back, 2 bases at V and 6 bases at J, with 17 bases in the middle. CDR3 size: 16 residues. The V gene's germline CDR1 is SGHRS and CDR2 YFSETQ. The CDR3 bases are TGCGCCAGCAGCTTACGACCGCTTGAAGGGGCCGGGGAGCTGTTTTTT. Encoded protein: CASSLRPLEGAGELFF.

The chain joins TRBV10-3 to TRBJ1-2, with 10 bases aligning to TRBD1. The CDR3 is 18 residues long. The junction had 16 bases not matched to a gene; V was cut back by 3 bases and J by 6 bases. From germline, CDR1 is ENHRY and CDR2 SYGVKD. The CDR3 reads CAISEARGQGSKENGYTF. The CDR3 nucleotides read TGTGCCATCAGTGAAGCTCGGGGACAGGGGTCAAAAGAGAATGGCTACACCTTC.

The gene calls are TRBV19 and TRBJ2-5; possible D gene TRBD2, 6 bases. The CDR3 consists of 14 residues. CDR1 and CDR2 from the germline V gene are LNHDA and SQIVND (reference sequence). V lost 5 bases and J lost 4, with 14 bases in between. The CDR3 DNA follows: TGTGCCAGTAGTTCCGCGGGAACCCCAGAGACCCAGTACTTC. Its protein product is CASSSAGTPETQYF.

The genes are TRBV29-1 and TRBJ2-1; TRBD1 or TRBD2 may be the D gene (5 bases each). There are 10 residues in the CDR3. Germline assignment: CDR1 SQVTM and CDR2 ANQGSEA. Trimming left V 7 bases short and J 14 bases short, with 15 bases between. This chain's CDR3 is CSGGGEWEFF. The CDR3 bases are TGCAGCGGTGGGGGAGAGTGGGAGTTCTTC.

This rearrangement joins TRBV30 to TRBJ1-5; TRBD1 is a possible D gene (6 bases). The V and J ends lost 7 bases and 4 bases respectively, with 11 bases between them. The CDR3 extends over 12 amino acids. From germline, CDR1 is GTSNPN and CDR2 SVGIG (reference sequence). CDR3 loop: CALGGGNQPQHF. The DNA for the CDR3 is TGTGCCTTAGGGGGGGGGAATCAGCCCCAGCATTTT.